The clone carrying this TCR beta chain was recorded once. This record comes from a study of T cell responses to AZD1222 COVID-19 vaccine. The assay was immunoSEQ multiplex PCR, and TCRdb's table has in-frame clones only and misses some. The sample lists about 160,000 clones; approximately 90% were seen once. CDR1 is SNHLY, CDR2 FYNNEI, per germline. V lost 8 bases to trimming and J lost 2 bases, with 7 bases between them. The CDR3 covers 11 residues. The chain links TRBV2 to TRBJ2-7; D may correspond to TRBD1 or TRBD2 (5 bases each). This clonotype originated in an adult in good health. The sequences come from peripheral blood, collected on day 0 of AZD1222 vaccination. Here the CDR3 reads CASRDPYEQYF. CDR3 nucleotides: TGTGCCAGCCGGGACCCCTACGAGCAGTACTTC.